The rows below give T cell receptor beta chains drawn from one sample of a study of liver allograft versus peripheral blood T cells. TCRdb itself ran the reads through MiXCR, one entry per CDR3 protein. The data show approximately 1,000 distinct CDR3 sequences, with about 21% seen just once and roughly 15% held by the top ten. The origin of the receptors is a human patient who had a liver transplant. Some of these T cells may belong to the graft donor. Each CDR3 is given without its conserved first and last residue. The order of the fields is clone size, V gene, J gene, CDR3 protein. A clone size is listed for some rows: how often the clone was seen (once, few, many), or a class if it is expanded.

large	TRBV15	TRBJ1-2	ATSRVGSPGVGYT
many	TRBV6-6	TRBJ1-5	ASSSGQGNQPQH
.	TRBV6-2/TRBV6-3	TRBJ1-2	ASSTDRCCYGYT
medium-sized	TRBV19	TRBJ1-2	ASSGPGTPVGYGYT
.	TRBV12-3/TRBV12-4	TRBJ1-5	ASSLGGIAQH
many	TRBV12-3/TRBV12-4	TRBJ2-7	ASSPLSGGLSYEQY
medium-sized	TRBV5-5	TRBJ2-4	ASSPRGSKNIQY
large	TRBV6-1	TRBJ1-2	ASSDRGRGYGYT
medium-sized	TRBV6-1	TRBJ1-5	ASSGHGLGAQH
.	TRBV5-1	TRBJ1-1	ASSPRVSENTEAF
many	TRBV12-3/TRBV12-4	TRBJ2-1	ASNADSSYNEQF
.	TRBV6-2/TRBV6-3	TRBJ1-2	ASSTGDSLNYGYT
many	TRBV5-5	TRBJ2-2	ASSFGGETGAGELF
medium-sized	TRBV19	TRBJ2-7	ASSIVPGYEQY
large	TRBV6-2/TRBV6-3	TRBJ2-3	ASSELSSTDTQY
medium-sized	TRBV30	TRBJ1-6	AWCLGMDSPLH
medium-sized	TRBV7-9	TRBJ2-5	ASSLGRQETQY
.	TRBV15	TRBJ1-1	ATSIGTGGMNTEAF
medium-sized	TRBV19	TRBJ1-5	ASSIGDRNQPQH
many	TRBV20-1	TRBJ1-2	SAPLASGSQNYGYT
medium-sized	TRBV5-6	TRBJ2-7	ASSAGVEQY
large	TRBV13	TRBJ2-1	ASSRRRDEQF
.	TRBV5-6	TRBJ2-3	ASRLIAGYSTDTQY
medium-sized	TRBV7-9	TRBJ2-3	ASSWRGLSTDTQY
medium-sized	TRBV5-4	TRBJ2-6	ASSLPVLSGANVLT
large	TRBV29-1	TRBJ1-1	SVDWHLNTEAF
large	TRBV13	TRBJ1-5	ASSFGQGNQPQH
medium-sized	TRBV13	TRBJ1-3	ASSLGEDTIY
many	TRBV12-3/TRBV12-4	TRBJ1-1	ASSPTVNTEAF
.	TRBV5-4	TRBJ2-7	ASSLTGTLEQY
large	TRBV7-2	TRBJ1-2	ATAGPANYGYT
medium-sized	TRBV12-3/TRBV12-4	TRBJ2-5	ASGMVGETQY
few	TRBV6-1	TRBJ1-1	ASSEAYRAKAF
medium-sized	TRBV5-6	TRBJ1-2	ASSLSAVVRYT
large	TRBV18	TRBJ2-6	ASSPQPSGANVLT
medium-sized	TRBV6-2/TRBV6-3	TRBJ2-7	ASSYSLTGRHEQY
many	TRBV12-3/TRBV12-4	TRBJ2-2	ASSGGELF
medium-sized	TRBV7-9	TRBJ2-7	ASSWGSYEQY
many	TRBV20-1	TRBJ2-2	SANTAGDTGELF
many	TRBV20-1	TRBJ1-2	SARDLRRGDYGYT
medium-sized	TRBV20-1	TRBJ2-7	SARDPRQGFARSEQY
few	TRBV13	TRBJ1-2	ASSSKGGSYYGYT
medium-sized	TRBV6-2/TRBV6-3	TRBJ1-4	ASSYSPRTGEREVF